This T cell receptor (beta chain) was retrieved from a study of blood T cells in healthy people across ages. The CDR3 loop spans 15 amino acids. V shed 4 bases and J shed 2 bases, with 11 bases lying between them. CDR1 and CDR2 from the germline V gene are MGHRA and YSYEKL. Remarks on this clonotype: Its target is unknown.

A minimum of 5.5 micrograms of total RNA was extracted per sample. Primed by a sample-barcoded 5' primer and a J-beta primer mix, a second PCR proceeded for 7 to 11 cycles. Each cDNA molecule carried a tag from a template-switch adaptor that contained 12 random nucleotides. One entry per CDR3 protein, called by TCRdb with MiXCR from the 5' RACE reads. The table shows 700,000 to 800,000 distinct CDR3 sequences, with roughly two fifths occurring only once. Points from the study as a whole: Nothing was known about donor CMV status, and this possibly confounded expanded clonotype changes. Significant beta diversity loss was already apparent by age approximately 38, declining roughly linearly.

The rearrangement links TRBV4-1 to TRBJ2-2, with D perhaps matching TRBD1 or TRBD2 (5 bases each). This sequence originates from a woman aged 55-70 years in good health. The sequenced sample was blood. CDR3 DNA sequence: TGCGCCAGCAGCCGGGAGACAGATAACACCGGGGAGCTGTTTTTT. As protein: CASSRETDNTGELFF.